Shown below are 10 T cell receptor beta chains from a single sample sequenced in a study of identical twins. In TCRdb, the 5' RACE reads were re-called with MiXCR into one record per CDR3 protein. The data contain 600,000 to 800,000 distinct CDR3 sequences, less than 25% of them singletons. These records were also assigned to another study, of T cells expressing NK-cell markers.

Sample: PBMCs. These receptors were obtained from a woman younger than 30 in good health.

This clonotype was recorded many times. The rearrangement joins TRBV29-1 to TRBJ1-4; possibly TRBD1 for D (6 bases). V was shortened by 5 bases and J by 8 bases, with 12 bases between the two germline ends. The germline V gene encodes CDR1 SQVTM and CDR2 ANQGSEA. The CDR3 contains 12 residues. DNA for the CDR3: TGCAGCGTTATGGACAGCCAAGAAAAACTGTTTTTT. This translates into CSVMDSQEKLFF.

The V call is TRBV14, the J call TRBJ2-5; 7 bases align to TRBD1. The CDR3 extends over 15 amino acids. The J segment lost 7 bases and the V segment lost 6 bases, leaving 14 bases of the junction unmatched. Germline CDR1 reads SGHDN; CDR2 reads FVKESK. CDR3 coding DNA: TGTGCCAGCAGGGCCACAGGGGTCACCCCAGGGACCCAGTACTTC. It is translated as CASRATGVTPGTQYF.

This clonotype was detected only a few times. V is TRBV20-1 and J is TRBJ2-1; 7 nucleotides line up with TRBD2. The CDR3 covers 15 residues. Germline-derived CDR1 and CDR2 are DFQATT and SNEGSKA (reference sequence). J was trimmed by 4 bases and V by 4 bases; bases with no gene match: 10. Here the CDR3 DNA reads TGCAGTGCTACTACCCTAGCGGAGACGTACAATGAGCAGTTCTTC. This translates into CSATTLAETYNEQFF.

In DNA form, the CDR3 reads TGTGCCAGCAGCGTGTCTAGCGGTTACAATGAGCAGTTCTTC. Translation gives CASSVSSGYNEQFF. The chain recombines TRBV9 with TRBJ2-1; TRBD2 aligns across 7 bases. Germline V gene lookup returns CDR1 SGDLS and CDR2 YYNGEE. V was pared by 2 bases and J by 4 bases, with 3 bases of the junction left unmatched. This CDR3 has 14 amino acids.

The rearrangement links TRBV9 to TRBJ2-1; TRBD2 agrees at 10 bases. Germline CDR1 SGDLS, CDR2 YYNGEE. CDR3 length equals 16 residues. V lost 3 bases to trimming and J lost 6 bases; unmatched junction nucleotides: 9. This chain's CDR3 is CASSDPAGGRPNEQFF. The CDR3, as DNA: TGTGCCAGCAGCGATCCAGCGGGGGGGAGGCCCAATGAGCAGTTCTTC.

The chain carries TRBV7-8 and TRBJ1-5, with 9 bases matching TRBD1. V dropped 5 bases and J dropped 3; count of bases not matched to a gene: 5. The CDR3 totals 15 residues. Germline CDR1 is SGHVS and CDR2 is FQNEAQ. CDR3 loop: CASSPWTGDNQPQHF. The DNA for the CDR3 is TGTGCCAGCAGCCCCTGGACAGGGGACAATCAGCCCCAGCATTTT. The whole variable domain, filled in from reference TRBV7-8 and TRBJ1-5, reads GAGVSQSPRYKVAKRGQDVALRCDPISGHVSLFWYQQALGQGPEFLTYFQNEAQLDKSGLPSDRFFAERPEGSVSTLKIQRTQQEDSAVYLCASSPWTGDNQPQHFGDGTRLSIL.

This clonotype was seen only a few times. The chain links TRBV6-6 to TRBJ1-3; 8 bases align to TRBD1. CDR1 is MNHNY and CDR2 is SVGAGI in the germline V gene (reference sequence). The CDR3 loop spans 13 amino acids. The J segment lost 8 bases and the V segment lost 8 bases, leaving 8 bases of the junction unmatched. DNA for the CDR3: TGTGCCAGCTCTGACAGGGGAATTTACACCATATATTTT. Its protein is CASSDRGIYTIYF.

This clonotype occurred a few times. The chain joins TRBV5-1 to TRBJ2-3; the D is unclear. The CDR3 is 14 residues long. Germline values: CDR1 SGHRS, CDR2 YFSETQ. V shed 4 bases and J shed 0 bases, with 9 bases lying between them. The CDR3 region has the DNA TGCGCCAGCAGCGCCGTGACCAGCACAGATACGCAGTATTTT. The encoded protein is CASSAVTSTDTQYF.

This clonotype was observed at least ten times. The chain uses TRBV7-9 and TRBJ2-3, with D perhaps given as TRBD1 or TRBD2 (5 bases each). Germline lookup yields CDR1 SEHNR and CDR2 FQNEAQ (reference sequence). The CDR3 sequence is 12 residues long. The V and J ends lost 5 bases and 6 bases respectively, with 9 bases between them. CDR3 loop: CASSTGRDTQYF. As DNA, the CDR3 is TGTGCCAGCAGCACGGGGCGGGATACGCAGTATTTT. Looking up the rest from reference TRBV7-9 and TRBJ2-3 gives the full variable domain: DTGVSQNPRHKITKRGQNVTFRCDPISEHNRLYWYRQTLGQGPEFLTYFQNEAQLEKSRLLSDRFSAERPKGSFSTLEIQRTEQGDSAMYLCASSTGRDTQYFGPGTRLTVL.

Here the CDR3 DNA reads TGTGCCAGCATCCGCTACCGGGGTCACTATGGCTACACCTTC. This sequence encodes CASIRYRGHYGYTF. The chain links TRBV6-1 to TRBJ1-2; D is unresolved. With 7 bases removed from V and 3 bases from J, the gap between germline ends came to 15 bases. The CDR3 has 14 amino acids. Germline CDR1 reads MNHNS; CDR2 reads SASEGT.